These 26 T cell receptor beta chains were all obtained from the same sample, sequenced in a study of beta chain features in type 1 diabetes. Regarding the study as a whole: Patients with Type 1 diabetes showed moderately but significantly shorter TCRB CDR3s in all four CD4+ subsets.

cDNA synthesis used the whole RNA isolate, giving expressed TCRB sequences. Clones were sequenced by immunoSEQ multiplex PCR, and TCRdb holds only the in-frame ones, with some missing. The table records around 130,000 clones, roughly 15% of them present only once. No antigen has been assigned to these receptors. The sequenced material came from central memory CD4+ T cells from blood. Receptor source: a man younger than 45 with type 1 diabetes.

The chain carries TRBV2 and TRBJ1-4; D is possibly TRBD1 (6 bases). Germline values: CDR1 SNHLY, CDR2 FYNNEI. Trimming took 3 bases from V and 2 from J, leaving 10 bases between them. This CDR3 is built from 15 residues. In nucleotides, the CDR3 is TGTGCCAGCAGTGAGAGACAGGATACTAATGAAAAACTGTTTTTT. This sequence encodes CASSERQDTNEKLFF.

This clone was observed a handful of times. The chain employs TRBV27 and TRBJ1-4; D is uncertain. This CDR3 comprises 13 residues. Between the trimmed V and J ends, which lost 6 bases and 2 bases, there was a span of 7 bases. Germline V CDR1 and CDR2: MNHEY, SMNVEV (reference sequence). The CDR3 sequence: CASRGGTNEKLFF. The CDR3, as DNA: TGTGCCAGCAGGGGAGGGACTAATGAAAAACTGTTTTTT.

This clone came up a few times. The CDR3: CAWSPNRGSGSYEQYF. The CDR3 nucleotides are TGTGCCTGGAGTCCTAACAGGGGCAGCGGTTCCTACGAGCAGTACTTC. This chain joins TRBV30 and TRBJ2-7; 7 bases align to TRBD1. Germline CDR1 and CDR2: GTSNPN and SVGIG (reference sequence). The CDR3 totals 16 residues. J was trimmed by 1 base and V by 2 bases; bases with no gene match: 11.

This clone was recorded many times. The V gene is TRBV30, the J gene TRBJ1-6, with a possible D match to TRBD1 (6 bases). Germline CDR1 is GTSNPN and CDR2 is SVGIG (reference sequence). This CDR3 region has 14 residues. Trimming cost V 5 bases and J 9 bases, with 17 bases left between them. The CDR3 coding sequence is TGTGCCTGGCAAGGGACACAGCCGGCTTCACCCCTCCACTTT. Translating it yields CAWQGTQPASPLHF.

J is TRBJ2-5 and V is TRBV9, with D tentatively TRBD2 (6 bases). Germline V lookup: CDR1 SGDLS, CDR2 YYNGEE. The CDR3 has 14 amino acids. Trimming left V 3 bases short and J 5 bases short, with 14 bases between. The CDR3 here is CASSGGLARETQYF. The CDR3 region has the DNA TGTGCCAGCAGCGGGGGACTTGCTCGGGAGACCCAGTACTTC.

The CDR3 sequence: CASSDGVTRYNEQFF. DNA for the CDR3: TGTGCCAGCAGTGACGGTGTGACACGTTACAATGAGCAGTTCTTC. The chain combines TRBV6-4 with TRBJ2-1; D remains ambiguous. The germline CDR1 and CDR2 sequences are MRHNA and SNTAGT. Trimming took off 2 bases at V and 4 bases at J, with 12 bases between the two ends. There are 15 residues in the CDR3.

The table lists this clone with a few counts. This may arise from a read error, as a much more abundant clone is one base away. The V gene is TRBV4-1, the J gene TRBJ2-5, with 9 bases that match TRBD1. The CDR3 is 16 amino acids. Germline V CDR1 and CDR2: MGHRA, YSYEKL. As DNA, the CDR3 is TGCGCCAGCAGCGGTAGGGACAGGGTGAACCAAGAGCCCCAGTACTTC. Amino acids: CASSGRDRVNQEPQYF.

The rearrangement uses TRBV18 and TRBJ1-5; D unclear. V dropped 8 bases and J dropped 6 bases, with 17 bases sitting between them. The CDR3 runs 14 residues. Germline-derived CDR1 and CDR2 are KGHSH and LQKENI. The CDR3, as DNA: TGTGCCAGCCGGCGGACCCAGGAGGGTCAGCCCCAGCATTTT. The encoded protein is CASRRTQEGQPQHF.

The chain combines TRBV9 with TRBJ1-2, with TRBD1 as a possible D gene (5 bases). The CDR3 length is 15 residues. Looked up from germline, CDR1 is SGDLS and CDR2 is YYNGEE. Trimming pared 0 bases from V and 4 bases from J, leaving 13 bases between. The CDR3 DNA sequence: TGTGCCAGCAGCGTAGGGGGCAGGCTGCGCTATGGCTACACCTTC. Residues: CASSVGGRLRYGYTF.

This chain joins TRBV28 and TRBJ2-7; 7 bases fit TRBD1. Germline CDR1 MDHEN, CDR2 SYDVKM. Germline trimming cut 11 bases from V and 3 bases from J; bases unmatched to any gene: 13. This CDR3 is built from 14 residues. The CDR3 region has the DNA TGTGCCGTTTGGGACAGAAGTGGGGTCTACGAGCAGTACTTC. As protein: CAVWDRSGVYEQYF.

The chain couples TRBV4-3 to TRBJ2-7; 8 positions match TRBD1. This CDR3 is 15 amino acids long. V shed 4 bases, J shed 6 bases, and the junction held 11 bases outside the gene matches. Germline V gene lookup returns CDR1 LGHNA and CDR2 YSLEER. CDR3 loop: CASSLAIRQGREQYF. Here the CDR3 DNA reads TGCGCCAGCAGCCTTGCAATCCGACAGGGGCGCGAGCAGTACTTC.

This clone was seen a handful of times. The V gene is TRBV2, the J gene TRBJ2-5; 7 bases are a match to TRBD1. In germline, CDR1 is SNHLY, CDR2 FYNNEI. This CDR3 has 14 residues. Trimming at V came to 5 bases and at J to 2 bases, leaving 5 bases not matched to a gene. CDR3 sequence reads: CASSKGTVQETQYF. The CDR3 DNA sequence: TGTGCCAGCAGTAAAGGGACAGTTCAAGAGACCCAGTACTTC.

This chain uses TRBV11-2 with TRBJ2-7, with D perhaps TRBD1 (5 bases). The CDR3 runs to 15 residues. Looked up from germline, CDR1 is SGHAT and CDR2 is FQNNGV. Trimming left V 6 bases short and J 0 bases short, with 15 bases between. The CDR3 spells CASRYRTRSSYEQYF. The CDR3 DNA sequence: TGTGCCAGCAGGTATCGGACAAGGAGCTCCTACGAGCAGTACTTC.

The rearrangement uses TRBV7-2 and TRBJ2-3; 11 bases are shared with TRBD2. The CDR3 length is 17 residues. Germline V gene lookup returns CDR1 SGHTA and CDR2 FQGNSA. The V and J ends lost 4 bases and 2 bases, in that order; junction bases with no gene match: 8. Written as DNA, the CDR3 is TGTGCCAGCAGCTGGTCCGGGACTAGCGGAGCCACAGATACGCAGTATTTT. Amino acid sequence: CASSWSGTSGATDTQYF.

The genes are TRBV11-2 and TRBJ2-1; TRBD2 aligns across 15 bases. Germline V gene data show CDR1 as SGHAT and CDR2 as FQNNGV. Unmatched junction bases numbered 7, after V lost 4 bases and J lost 12 bases. CDR3 length: 15 residues. As DNA, the CDR3 is TGTGCCAGCAGCTCGGGACTAGCGGGGGGAACCGTGCAGTTCTTC. Translation gives CASSSGLAGGTVQFF.

This clone has a single count. The chain recombines TRBV29-1 with TRBJ2-2; D is possibly TRBD1 (5 bases). This CDR3 contains 15 residues. CDR1 and CDR2 from the germline V gene are SQVTM and ANQGSEA. V lost 4 bases to trimming and J lost 0 bases, with 12 bases between them. The chain's CDR3 is CSVGFQGPNTGELFF. In DNA form, the CDR3 reads TGCAGCGTTGGGTTTCAGGGCCCGAACACCGGGGAGCTGTTTTTT.

The rearrangement joins TRBV28 to TRBJ2-4; TRBD2 agrees at 8 bases. The V gene end was trimmed by 11 bases and the J gene end by 1 base; junction bases not matched to a gene: 4. The CDR3 runs to 13 residues. CDR1 and CDR2 (germline): MDHEN, SYDVKM. DNA for the CDR3: TGTGCCGGGGCTAGCGGGGCCAAAAACATTCAGTACTTC. This gives the protein CAGASGAKNIQYF.

This clone was counted between two and nine times. This chain uses TRBV11-2 with TRBJ2-2, with D perhaps TRBD1 (6 bases). Trimming took 5 bases from V and 1 from J, leaving 14 bases between them. In germline, CDR1 is SGHAT, CDR2 FQNNGV. This CDR3 comprises 16 residues. This CDR3 reads CASSPRQAGNTGELFF. CDR3 DNA sequence: TGTGCCAGCAGCCCCAGACAGGCGGGGAACACCGGGGAGCTGTTTTTT.

Turning to this clone: Additional DNA sequences in this sample encode the identical CDR3. The rearrangement links TRBV11-2 to TRBJ2-3; D gene unclear. With 3 bases removed from V and 0 bases from J, the gap between germline ends came to 7 bases. Germline V gene sequence: CDR1 SGHAT, CDR2 FQNNGV. The CDR3 has 14 residues. The CDR3 bases are TGTGCCAGCAGCTTGGGCCTTAGCACAGATACGCAGTATTTT. It is translated as CASSLGLSTDTQYF. Together with reference TRBV11-2 and TRBJ2-3, the CDR3 gives the full variable domain: EAGVAQSPRYKIIEKRQSVAFWCNPISGHATLYWYQQILGQGPKLLIQFQNNGVVDDSQLPKDRFSAERLKGVDSTLKIQPAKLEDSAVYLCASSLGLSTDTQYFGPGTRLTVL.

A few counts support this clone. This rearrangement joins TRBV29-1 to TRBJ2-7; TRBD2 agrees at 11 bases. V lost 7 bases to trimming and J lost 6 bases; unmatched junction nucleotides: 11. The CDR3 has 14 amino acids. Looked up from germline, CDR1 is SQVTM and CDR2 is ANQGSEA. CDR3 coding DNA: TGCAGCGCCATGGGCCTAGCGGGGGGAAGCGAGCAGTACTTC. Encoded protein: CSAMGLAGGSEQYF.

A few counts support this clone. J is TRBJ2-1 and V is TRBV19; 12 bases match TRBD2. Losses at the gene ends were 4 bases for V and 4 bases for J; bases not matched to a gene: 2. The CDR3 extends over 15 amino acids. Germline CDR1 reads LNHDA; CDR2 reads SQIVND (reference sequence). CDR3 bases: TGTGCCAGTAGTAAACTAGCGGGGGGTTACAATGAGCAGTTCTTC. This encodes CASSKLAGGYNEQFF. The full variable domain, completed using reference TRBV19 and TRBJ2-1, is DGGITQSPKYLFRKEGQNVTLSCEQNLNHDAMYWYRQDPGQGLRLIYYSQIVNDFQKGDIAEGYSVSREKKESFPLTVTSAQKNPTAFYLCASSKLAGGYNEQFFGPGTRLTVL.

This clone was counted a few times. The chain combines TRBV9 with TRBJ1-1; a weak D match, TRBD1 (5 bases). This CDR3 is 17 amino acids long. V was shortened by 4 bases and J by 3 bases, with 22 bases between the two germline ends. Germline-derived CDR1 and CDR2 are SGDLS and YYNGEE. DNA for the CDR3: TGTGCCAGCAGCCCGCGTGGGGGAGGTTGGCTCGACACTGAAGCTTTCTTT. Its translation is CASSPRGGGWLDTEAFF.

The sample holds a few counts of this clone. This rearrangement joins TRBV6-5 to TRBJ1-2, with TRBD1 matching 9 bases. V lost 5 bases to trimming and J lost 7 bases; unmatched junction nucleotides: 11. Germline V lookup: CDR1 MNHEY, CDR2 SVGAGI. The CDR3 length is 15 residues. The DNA for the CDR3 is TGTGCCAGCAGTCCCCCGTTACAGGGGGCGACTGGCTACACCTTC. Protein product: CASSPPLQGATGYTF.

The V call is TRBV6-5, the J call TRBJ2-1; 10 nucleotides line up with TRBD2. Trimming cost V 7 bases and J 6 bases; bases outside gene matches: 9. This CDR3 is 15 amino acids long. CDR1 is MNHEY and CDR2 is SVGAGI in the germline V gene. The CDR3 bases are TGTGCCAGCACTAAGGAACTAGCGGGGCTCAATGAGCAGTTCTTC. This sequence encodes CASTKELAGLNEQFF.

The table lists this clone with a few counts. This sequence joins TRBV5-1 and TRBJ2-3; TRBD2 matches at 8 bases. J lost 3 bases, V lost 4 bases, and 7 bases had no gene match. Germline CDR1 and CDR2: SGHRS and YFSETQ. This CDR3 is 15 amino acids long. The CDR3 is CASSPGTSVTDTQYF. CDR3 nucleotide sequence: TGCGCCAGCAGCCCGGGGACTAGTGTGACAGATACGCAGTATTTT.

J is TRBJ2-3 and V is TRBV7-2; 8 bases match TRBD1. Germline V gives CDR1 SGHTA, CDR2 FQGNSA. With 4 bases clipped from V and 2 bases from J, the junction kept 2 bases outside the gene matches. This CDR3 has 14 amino acids. The CDR3 is CASSSDRATDTQYF. In DNA, the CDR3 is TGTGCCAGCAGCTCGGACAGGGCCACAGATACGCAGTATTTT.